A single sample gave rise to the 27 T cell receptor beta chains below, sequenced in a study of cytomegalovirus exposure and HLA in healthy donors. The PCR contained 60 Vbeta and 13 Jbeta primers. Produced via immunoSEQ multiplex PCR; TCRdb's table is partial and in-frame only. The top ten hold about 3% of the sample, which has about 130,000 clones, 55% to 75% seen once. Sequencing was performed on PBMCs. All receptors derive from a human donor in good health.

The V and J genes are TRBV5-8 and TRBJ2-3, with 10 nucleotides matching TRBD1. With 2 bases clipped from V and 3 bases from J, the junction kept 6 bases outside the gene matches. Germline V gives CDR1 SGHTS, CDR2 YDEGEE. This CDR3 is 16 amino acids long. The CDR3 region is CASSFRQGARTDTQYF. The DNA of the CDR3 is TGTGCCAGCAGCTTCCGACAGGGGGCGAGAACAGATACGCAGTATTTT.

In its sample, this clone was seen a few times. The chain carries TRBV2 and TRBJ1-2, with TRBD1 identical over 10 bases. The CDR3 loop spans 15 amino acids. CDR1 is SNHLY, CDR2 FYNNEI, per germline. V trimming: 6 bases; J trimming: 4 bases; junction bases outside the gene matches: 8. CDR3 amino acids: CASRTGTGVPYGYTF. CDR3 DNA sequence: TGTGCCAGCAGGACGGGGACAGGGGTACCCTATGGCTACACCTTC. Full variable domain (remainder filled in from reference TRBV2 and TRBJ1-2): EPEVTQTPSHQVTQMGQEVILRCVPISNHLYFYWYRQILGQKVEFLVSFYNNEISEKSEIFDDQFSVERPDGSNFTLKIRSTKLEDSAMYFCASRTGTGVPYGYTFGSGTRLTVV.

The CDR3 region is CASSYRTGLNTGELFF. In DNA form, the CDR3 reads TGTGCCAGCAGCTATCGGACAGGGCTAAACACCGGGGAGCTGTTTTTT. The chain uses TRBV14 and TRBJ2-2, with TRBD1 matching 8 bases. Trimming removed 5 bases from V and 2 bases from J; junction bases left unmatched: 7. CDR3 length: 16 residues. Germline V gives CDR1 SGHDN, CDR2 FVKESK.

The chain uses TRBV5-4 and TRBJ2-7; D unclear. Trimming cost V 2 bases and J 0 bases, with 9 bases left between them. Per germline, CDR1 SGHNT and CDR2 YYREEE (reference sequence). CDR3 length: 14 amino acids. CDR3 protein: CASSFRPSSYEQYF. As DNA, the CDR3 is TGTGCCAGCAGCTTCAGGCCCAGCTCCTACGAGCAGTACTTC.

The rearrangement joins TRBV11-2 to TRBJ2-1; tentatively, D is TRBD1 (6 bases). CDR1 and CDR2 from the germline V gene are SGHAT and FQNNGV. CDR3 size: 18 residues. The V and J ends lost 2 bases and 0 bases respectively, with 17 bases between them. The CDR3 DNA sequence: TGTGCCAGCAGCTTAAGGTGGATCAGAGGGGGCTCCTACAATGAGCAGTTCTTC. Protein: CASSLRWIRGGSYNEQFF.

This clone was observed a single time. The chain's CDR3 is CASSLIDTEAFF. CDR3 in DNA: TGTGCCAGCAGTTTAATAGACACTGAAGCTTTCTTT. The V call is TRBV28, the J call TRBJ1-1; D is uncertain. Germline-derived CDR1 and CDR2 are MDHEN and SYDVKM. This CDR3 is 12 amino acids long. Deletions cut 2 bases from V and 3 bases from J, with 4 bases between.

For this clone: At one end, the junction sequence differs from germline, possibly due to a read error. CDR3 region: CASSLGDRDLTEAFF. The CDR3 bases are TGCGCCAGCAGTTTGGGGGACAGGGACCTCACTGAAGCTTTCTTT. The V and J genes are TRBV5-1 and TRBJ1-1, with 9 bases matching TRBD1. This CDR3 has 15 amino acids. Germline V gene sequence: CDR1 SGHRS, CDR2 YFSETQ.

The chain has TRBV6-6 and TRBJ2-1; tentatively, D is TRBD1 (6 bases). The germline CDR1 and CDR2 sequences are MNHNY and SVGAGI (reference sequence). V lost 2 bases and J lost 0, with 8 bases in between. The CDR3 sequence is 15 residues long. The CDR3, as DNA: TGTGCCAGCAGTTACCTGGACAGCTCCTACAATGAGCAGTTCTTC. It translates to CASSYLDSSYNEQFF.

The rearrangement uses TRBV28 and TRBJ1-1, with no clear D. CDR3 length: 14 amino acids. The ends were cut back, 3 bases at V and 1 base at J, with 9 bases in the middle. Germline CDR1 and CDR2: MDHEN and SYDVKM. CDR3 sequence reads: CASSFGAKNTEAFF. The DNA for the CDR3 is TGTGCCAGCAGTTTCGGAGCCAAGAACACTGAAGCTTTCTTT.

This clone appeared a few times. The CDR3 protein is CASSPLTGVEGNEQFF. Here the CDR3 DNA reads TGTGCCAGCAGTCCGTTGACAGGGGTCGAGGGGAATGAGCAGTTCTTC. This rearrangement joins TRBV27 to TRBJ2-1; TRBD1 matches at 8 bases. The germline CDR1 and CDR2 sequences are MNHEY and SMNVEV (reference sequence). This CDR3 comprises 16 residues. V shed 5 bases, J shed 7 bases, and the junction held 13 bases outside the gene matches.

This CDR3 is CASSSVQGSTGTQYF. CDR3 bases: TGTGCCAGCAGCTCAGTACAGGGCTCAACGGGGACCCAGTACTTC. V gene TRBV9 combines with J gene TRBJ2-5, with a possible D match to TRBD1 (6 bases). Germline CDR1 reads SGDLS; CDR2 reads YYNGEE. CDR3 length: 15 residues. Trimming removed 4 bases from V and 7 bases from J, with 20 bases in between. Together with reference TRBV9 and TRBJ2-5, the CDR3 gives the full variable domain: DSGVTQTPKHLITATGQRVTLRCSPRSGDLSVYWYQQSLDQGLQFLIQYYNGEERAKGNILERFSAQQFPDLHSELNLSSLELGDSALYFCASSSVQGSTGTQYFGPGTRLLVL.

The chain couples TRBV9 to TRBJ2-1, with 7 bases lining up with TRBD2. The CDR3 is 12 amino acids. Trimming took 0 bases from V and 12 from J; bases not matched to a gene: 3. CDR1 SGDLS and CDR2 YYNGEE come from the germline V gene. The CDR3 sequence is CASSVVRLAQFF. In DNA, the CDR3 is TGTGCCAGCAGCGTAGTCCGACTAGCGCAGTTCTTC. The full variable domain, completed using reference TRBV9 and TRBJ2-1, is DSGVTQTPKHLITATGQRVTLRCSPRSGDLSVYWYQQSLDQGLQFLIQYYNGEERAKGNILERFSAQQFPDLHSELNLSSLELGDSALYFCASSVVRLAQFFGPGTRLTVL.

The chain recombines TRBV6-5 with TRBJ1-5; 8 nucleotides match TRBD1. The junction had 6 bases not matched to a gene; V was cut back by 5 bases and J by 6 bases. Germline CDR1 is MNHEY and CDR2 is SVGAGI. This CDR3 is 14 amino acids long. DNA of the CDR3: TGTGCCAGCAGTGGGGGACAGGAGTTTCAGCCCCAGCATTTT. It is translated as CASSGGQEFQPQHF.

The chain is built from TRBV4-2 and TRBJ2-1; D ambiguous. The germline V gene encodes CDR1 LGHNA and CDR2 YNFKEQ. The CDR3 runs to 12 residues. Trimming shortened V by 3 bases and J by 5 bases, and 5 bases separated the two germline ends. This CDR3 reads CASSHDNNEQFF. CDR3 nucleotide sequence: TGTGCCAGCAGCCATGACAACAATGAGCAGTTCTTC.

This clone was seen only once. This chain links TRBV14 with TRBJ1-6; tentative D call: TRBD1 (6 bases). The CDR3 runs 15 residues. V was shortened by 0 bases and J by 10 bases, with 13 bases between the two germline ends. Looked up from germline, CDR1 is SGHDN and CDR2 is FVKESK. CDR3 coding DNA: TGTGCCAGCAGCCAAGAGCGACTAAGGGGGTCACCCCTCCACTTT. Residues: CASSQERLRGSPLHF.

This clone has a single count. The chain couples TRBV4-3 to TRBJ1-4; 7 bases are shared with TRBD1. V lost 4 bases and J lost 1; bases outside the gene matches: 12. This CDR3 is 18 amino acids long. The V gene's germline CDR1 is LGHNA and CDR2 YSLEER. CDR3 coding DNA: TGCGCCAGCAGCCTGTGGGTAGGACAGGCTGGAACTAATGAAAAACTGTTTTTT. This codes for CASSLWVGQAGTNEKLFF.

The V call is TRBV10-3, the J call TRBJ1-2; D uncertain. Trimming removed 4 bases at V and 4 bases at J, with 4 bases between. The CDR3 is 11 amino acids. Germline V gene lookup returns CDR1 ENHRY and CDR2 SYGVKD. CDR3 protein: CAISGLYGYTF. For the CDR3, the DNA is TGTGCCATCAGTGGGCTCTATGGCTACACCTTC.

With respect to this clone: The junction departs from germline at one end; a sequencing error may be responsible. V usage is TRBV7-9 and J usage is TRBJ2-4, with TRBD2 matching 8 bases. CDR3 length equals 19 residues. The germline gives CDR1 SEHNR, CDR2 FQNEAQ (reference sequence). CDR3 sequence reads: CSSSPGRDLAGLTKNIQYF. The CDR3 bases are TGTTCCAGCAGCCCCGGCCGCGATTTAGCGGGACTTACCAAAAACATTCAGTACTTC.

By frequency in the sample, this clone is medium-sized. This rearrangement joins TRBV5-4 to TRBJ2-7; a weak D match, TRBD2 (7 bases). Trimming left V 2 bases short and J 3 bases short, with 12 bases between. This CDR3 has 14 residues. The germline V gene encodes CDR1 SGHNT and CDR2 YYREEE (reference sequence). In nucleotides, the CDR3 is TGTGCCAGCAGCTTAGGGGGGGGGATCTACGAGCAGTACTTC. It specifies CASSLGGGIYEQYF.

V is TRBV14 and J is TRBJ2-5; the D gene is possibly TRBD2 (6 bases). CDR1 and CDR2 from the germline V gene are SGHDN and FVKESK. V lost 0 bases and J lost 5, with 25 bases in between. The CDR3 sequence is 19 residues long. CDR3 sequence (DNA): TGTGCCAGCAGCCAAGATCGGGCCCTCACAGCCGTGGCGGGGGAGACCCAGTACTTC. It encodes CASSQDRALTAVAGETQYF. The whole variable domain, filled in from reference TRBV14 and TRBJ2-5, reads EAGVTQFPSHSVIEKGQTVTLRCDPISGHDNLYWYRRVMGKEIKFLLHFVKESKQDESGMPNNRFLAERTGGTYSTLKVQPAELEDSGVYFCASSQDRALTAVAGETQYFGPGTRLLVL.

The V and J genes are TRBV9 and TRBJ2-3, with no clear D. Germline V gene data show CDR1 as SGDLS and CDR2 as YYNGEE. This CDR3 is 13 amino acids long. V lost 1 base to trimming and J lost 1 base, with 4 bases between them. Here the CDR3 DNA reads TGTGCCAGCAGCGTAATCGGCACAGATACGCAGTATTTT. Its translation is CASSVIGTDTQYF. Full variable domain (remainder filled in from reference TRBV9 and TRBJ2-3): DSGVTQTPKHLITATGQRVTLRCSPRSGDLSVYWYQQSLDQGLQFLIQYYNGEERAKGNILERFSAQQFPDLHSELNLSSLELGDSALYFCASSVIGTDTQYFGPGTRLTVL.

The chain links TRBV28 to TRBJ1-4, with D possibly TRBD1 on 5 matching bases. Germline V gene data show CDR1 as MDHEN and CDR2 as SYDVKM. The CDR3 has 19 amino acids. Trimming took off 7 bases at V and 8 bases at J, with 32 bases between the two ends. The CDR3 bases are TGTGCCAGCAAATATATCGGGGCATACCAGGGAGGCGGTAACGAAAAACTGTTTTTT. Protein: CASKYIGAYQGGGNEKLFF.

This sequence joins TRBV20-1 and TRBJ2-3; D is unclear. Per germline, CDR1 DFQATT and CDR2 SNEGSKA (reference sequence). The CDR3 contains 11 residues. V was clipped by 6 bases and J by 4 bases, with 8 bases between them. The CDR3 nucleotides are TGCAGTGCGTACAGCCCAGATACGCAGTATTTT. Its translation is CSAYSPDTQYF.

This clone occurred a few times. V and J are TRBV6-5 and TRBJ2-3; no clear D gene. V lost 8 bases and J 3 bases, leaving 12 bases between the germline ends. Germline assignment: CDR1 MNHEY and CDR2 SVGAGI. This CDR3 contains 13 residues. CDR3 sequence (DNA): TGTGCCAGCCGGCCGGGTGGGACAGATACGCAGTATTTT. It encodes CASRPGGTDTQYF.

This chain connects TRBV19 to TRBJ1-3; weak D call: TRBD1 (5 bases). CDR3 size: 14 residues. Trimming stripped 7 bases from V and 4 bases from J, with 14 bases between. The V gene's germline CDR1 is LNHDA and CDR2 SQIVND (reference sequence). The CDR3 sequence: CASTTTVRGNTIYF. The CDR3 nucleotides are TGTGCCAGTACTACGACAGTTCGCGGAAACACCATATATTTT.

The chain has TRBV27 and TRBJ2-5; TRBD1 agrees at 9 bases. The V gene end was trimmed by 5 bases and the J gene end by 11 bases; junction bases not matched to a gene: 12. Germline loops: CDR1 MNHEY, CDR2 SMNVEV (reference sequence). The CDR3 runs to 14 residues. The CDR3 coding sequence is TGTGCCAGCAGTACCCGGGACAGGGCTGGGGAGCAGTACTTC. Protein sequence: CASSTRDRAGEQYF.

The rearrangement links TRBV10-1 to TRBJ1-5; TRBD1 is a possible D gene (6 bases). CDR1 and CDR2 from the germline V gene are WNHNN and SYGVQD (reference sequence). The germline V and J ends were trimmed by 7 bases and 0 bases, with 16 bases remaining between them. CDR3 size: 16 residues. The chain's CDR3 is CASKGGQGHSNQPQHF. The CDR3, as DNA: TGCGCCAGCAAGGGAGGGCAGGGGCATAGCAATCAGCCCCAGCATTTT.